This T cell receptor beta chain was documented in a study of vaccination effects on CD4 cells after COVID-19. Between the trimmed V and J ends, which lost 7 bases and 3 bases, there was a span of 17 bases. Germline values: CDR1 LNHDA, CDR2 SQIVND (reference sequence). The CDR3 sequence is 15 residues long. Pools of viral peptides were used by the ViraFEST assay to expand antigen-specific CD4+ T cells ahead of sequencing. Cells that had been cultured for roughly eleven days were the source of isolated CD4+ T cells. Negative nucleocapsid antibody tests before and after vaccination confirmed no previous SARS-CoV-2 infection. Days 3 and 7 saw half the medium replaced with IL-2 medium. The method was immunoSEQ multiplex PCR; TCRdb's version includes in-frame clones alone and lacks a portion of them. Here the sample spans about 65,000 clones, roughly 76% being singletons. As for this clone: Its specificity is not known.

The J gene is TRBJ2-3, the V gene TRBV19, with D uncertain. Source: CD4+ T cells from PBMCs cultured with HCoV-NL63 spike peptides, taken before COVID-19 vaccination. The TCR was taken from a human donor who received a COVID-19 vaccine. The CDR3 DNA is TGTGCCAGTAACCCGGGCCTCGAACGTACAGATACGCAGTATTTT. It encodes CASNPGLERTDTQYF.